Each of the 13 T cell receptor beta chains below was sequenced from the same sample in a study of somatic mutations in cytotoxic T cells in rheumatoid arthritis. This table comes from immunoSEQ multiplex PCR, and its TCRdb copy is limited to in-frame clones, with some not included. The sample comprises 15,000 to 20,000 clones, 79% of which are singletons, and around a fifth rests with the top ten. The sample consisted of CD8+ T cells sorted from blood. Receptors were obtained from an adult with rheumatoid arthritis.

This chain links TRBV19 with TRBJ1-2; 7 bases are a match to TRBD1. The length of the CDR3 is 14 residues. V lost 6 bases to trimming and J lost 4 bases; unmatched junction nucleotides: 8. Looked up from germline, CDR1 is LNHDA and CDR2 is SQIVND (reference sequence). In DNA, the CDR3 is TGTGCCAGTAGCAGGGACAGTTTTCTCTATGGCTACACCTTC. Translating it yields CASSRDSFLYGYTF.

This sequence joins TRBV6-5 and TRBJ2-7; 12 bases are a match to TRBD2. The CDR3 extends over 14 amino acids. J was trimmed by 5 bases and V by 7 bases; bases with no gene match: 6. From germline, CDR1 is MNHEY and CDR2 SVGAGI. DNA of the CDR3: TGTGCCAGCACTCGACTAGCGGGAGAACACGAGCAGTACTTC. Amino acid sequence: CASTRLAGEHEQYF.

The chain links TRBV7-9 to TRBJ2-2, with 7 bases that match TRBD2. Germline CDR1 and CDR2: SEHNR and FQNEAQ (reference sequence). With V trimmed by 5 bases and J by 4 bases, 16 bases remained unmatched. This CDR3 has 18 residues. DNA for the CDR3: TGTGCCAGCAGCACCCCCCTCGGAGGGAGGGCCTCCACCGGGGAGCTGTTTTTT. This gives the protein CASSTPLGGRASTGELFF.

V is TRBV19 and J is TRBJ2-1; no firm D call. The CDR3 covers 16 residues. Germline lookup yields CDR1 LNHDA and CDR2 SQIVND (reference sequence). Trimming shortened V by 0 bases and J by 7 bases, and 16 bases separated the two germline ends. The CDR3 reads CASSIDNVLGNNEQFF. CDR3 nucleotide sequence: TGTGCCAGTAGTATAGATAACGTATTGGGAAATAATGAGCAGTTCTTC.

This chain connects TRBV4-1 to TRBJ2-5; weak D call: TRBD2 (5 bases). This CDR3 is built from 15 residues. Per germline, CDR1 MGHRA and CDR2 YSYEKL. V was clipped by 1 base and J by 7 bases, with 16 bases between them. The DNA for the CDR3 is TGCGCCAGCAGCCAAGCAGCCCCCGATGGAGGGACCCAGTACTTC. It translates to CASSQAAPDGGTQYF.

The CDR3 nucleotides are TGCGCCAGCAACCCAGGGACGGGTTACAATGAGCAGTTCTTC. Amino acids: CASNPGTGYNEQFF. The J gene is TRBJ2-1, the V gene TRBV4-3, with D perhaps TRBD1 or TRBD2 (5 bases each). Germline V gene sequence: CDR1 LGHNA, CDR2 YSLEER. V was trimmed by 7 bases and J by 4 bases, leaving 14 bases between them. This CDR3 region has 14 residues.

The gene calls are TRBV27 and TRBJ2-1; D is unresolved. Deletions cut 7 bases from V and 0 bases from J, with 4 bases between. The CDR3 is made up of 12 amino acids. Germline V gene sequence: CDR1 MNHEY, CDR2 SMNVEV (reference sequence). CDR3 sequence: CASTSSYNEQFF. The CDR3 DNA follows: TGTGCCAGCACTAGCTCCTACAATGAGCAGTTCTTC.

This chain uses TRBV7-3 with TRBJ1-1; TRBD1 might be the D (5 bases). CDR1 and CDR2 from the germline V gene are SGHTA and FQGTGA. The CDR3 is made up of 13 amino acids. The V and J ends lost 8 bases and 0 bases respectively, with 10 bases between them. CDR3 coding DNA: TGTGCCAGCGGGGCAGGGATGAACACTGAAGCTTTCTTT. It encodes CASGAGMNTEAFF.

On this clone itself: The sample has other DNA sequences that encode this CDR3 too. The chain employs TRBV29-1 and TRBJ2-3; weak D call: TRBD2 (6 bases). Trimming took off 4 bases at V and 0 bases at J, with 17 bases between the two ends. The CDR3 has 16 amino acids. CDR1 and CDR2 (germline): SQVTM, ANQGSEA. Here the CDR3 reads CSVVGLAQTSTDTQYF. The CDR3 nucleotides are TGCAGCGTTGTGGGGCTAGCGCAAACTAGCACAGATACGCAGTATTTT.

The chain recombines TRBV7-9 with TRBJ2-3; D not resolved. Germline lookup yields CDR1 SEHNR and CDR2 FQNEAQ (reference sequence). CDR3 size: 12 residues. V was shortened by 5 bases and J by 9 bases, with 12 bases between the two germline ends. The DNA of the CDR3 is TGTGCCAGCAGCCCACCGGGTTGGACGCAGTATTTT. It is translated as CASSPPGWTQYF.

This clone turned up a few times. This rearrangement joins TRBV5-6 to TRBJ1-1; D might be TRBD1 (6 bases). V was pared by 4 bases and J by 0 bases, with 13 bases between. CDR1 and CDR2 from the germline V gene are SGHDT and YYEEEE. This CDR3 has 15 residues. The DNA for the CDR3 is TGTGCCAGCAGCCTAGCGACAGGAATGAACACTGAAGCTTTCTTT. Protein: CASSLATGMNTEAFF.

V is TRBV9 and J is TRBJ2-7; a weak D match, TRBD2 (7 bases). The germline gives CDR1 SGDLS, CDR2 YYNGEE. The CDR3 consists of 15 residues. V was shortened by 4 bases and J by 1 base, with 15 bases between the two germline ends. The CDR3: CASSPDGGLSYEQYF. The CDR3 region has the DNA TGTGCCAGCAGCCCAGACGGGGGGCTTTCCTACGAGCAGTACTTC.

The chain employs TRBV9 and TRBJ2-3; the D gene is possibly TRBD2 (6 bases). Looked up from germline, CDR1 is SGDLS and CDR2 is YYNGEE. Trimming removed 2 bases from V and 4 bases from J, with 20 bases in between. The CDR3 totals 17 residues. The CDR3 bases are TGTGCCAGCAGCGTTCCGAGGGCAGCGGAGGGTCCAGATACGCAGTATTTT. It codes for CASSVPRAAEGPDTQYF. The entire variable domain, with the rest obtained from reference TRBV9 and TRBJ2-3, is as follows: DSGVTQTPKHLITATGQRVTLRCSPRSGDLSVYWYQQSLDQGLQFLIQYYNGEERAKGNILERFSAQQFPDLHSELNLSSLELGDSALYFCASSVPRAAEGPDTQYFGPGTRLTVL.